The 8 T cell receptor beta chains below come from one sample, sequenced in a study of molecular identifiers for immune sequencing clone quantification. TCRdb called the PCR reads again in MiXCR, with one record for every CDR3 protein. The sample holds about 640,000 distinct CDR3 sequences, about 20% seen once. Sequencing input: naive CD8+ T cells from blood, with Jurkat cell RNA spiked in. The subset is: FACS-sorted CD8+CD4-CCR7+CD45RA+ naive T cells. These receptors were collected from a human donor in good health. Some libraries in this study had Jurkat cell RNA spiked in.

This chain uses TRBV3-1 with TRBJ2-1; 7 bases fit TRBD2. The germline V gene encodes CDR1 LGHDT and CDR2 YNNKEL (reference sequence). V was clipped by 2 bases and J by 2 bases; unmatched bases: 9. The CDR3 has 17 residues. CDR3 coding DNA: TGTGCCAGCAGCCAACCCAAGGGAGGGGCCCCCTACAATGAGCAGTTCTTC. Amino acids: CASSQPKGGAPYNEQFF.

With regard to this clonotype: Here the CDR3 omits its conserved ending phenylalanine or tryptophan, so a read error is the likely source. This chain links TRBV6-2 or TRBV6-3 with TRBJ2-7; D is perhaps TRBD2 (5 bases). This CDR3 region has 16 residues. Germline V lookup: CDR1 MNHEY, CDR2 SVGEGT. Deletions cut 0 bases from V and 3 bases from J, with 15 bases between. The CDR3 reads CASSYSGIATYYEQYL. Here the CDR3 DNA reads TGTGCCAGCAGTTACTCAGGGATAGCGACTTACTACGAGCAGTACCTC.

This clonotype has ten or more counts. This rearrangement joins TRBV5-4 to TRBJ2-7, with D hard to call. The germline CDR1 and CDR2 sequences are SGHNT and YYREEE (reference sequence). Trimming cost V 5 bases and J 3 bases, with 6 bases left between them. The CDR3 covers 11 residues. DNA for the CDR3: TGTGCCAGCAGTGTTGGCTACGAGCAGTACTTC. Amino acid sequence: CASSVGYEQYF.

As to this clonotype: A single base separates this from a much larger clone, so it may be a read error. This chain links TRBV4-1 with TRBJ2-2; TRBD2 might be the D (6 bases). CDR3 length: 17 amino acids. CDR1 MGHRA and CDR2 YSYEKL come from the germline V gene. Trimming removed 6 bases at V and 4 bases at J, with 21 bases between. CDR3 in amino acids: CASRHEPTRGSTGELFF. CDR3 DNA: TGCGCCAGCAGGCATGAACCGACGCGGGGCAGCACCGGGGAGCTGTTTTTT.

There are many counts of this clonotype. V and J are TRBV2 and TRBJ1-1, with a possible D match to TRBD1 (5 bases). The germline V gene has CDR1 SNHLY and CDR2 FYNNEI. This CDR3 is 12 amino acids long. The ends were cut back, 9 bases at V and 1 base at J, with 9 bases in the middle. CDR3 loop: CASTGANTEAFF. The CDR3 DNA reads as TGTGCCAGTACAGGAGCGAACACTGAAGCTTTCTTT.

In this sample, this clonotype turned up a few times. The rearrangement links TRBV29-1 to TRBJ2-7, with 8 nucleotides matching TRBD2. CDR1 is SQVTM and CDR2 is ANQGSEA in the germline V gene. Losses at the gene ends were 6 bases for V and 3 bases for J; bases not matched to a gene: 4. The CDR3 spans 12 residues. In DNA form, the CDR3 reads TGCAGCGTATTAGCGGGATACTACGAGCAGTACTTC. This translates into CSVLAGYYEQYF.

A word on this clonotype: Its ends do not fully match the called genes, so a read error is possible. CDR3 sequence reads: CASSYRASGSHEQCF. CDR3 nucleotide sequence: TGTGCCAGCAGCTACAGGGCTAGCGGGAGCCACGAGCAGTGCTTC. The chain carries TRBV7-9 and TRBJ2-7; 10 bases map to TRBD2. There are 15 residues in the CDR3. Germline CDR1 reads SEHNR; CDR2 reads FQNEAQ (reference sequence).

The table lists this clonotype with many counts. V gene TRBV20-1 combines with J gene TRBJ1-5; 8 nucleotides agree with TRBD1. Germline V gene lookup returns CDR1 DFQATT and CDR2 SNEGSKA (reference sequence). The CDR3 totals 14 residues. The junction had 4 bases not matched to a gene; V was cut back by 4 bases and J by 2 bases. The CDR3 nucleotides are TGCAGTGCTAATCAGGGGGCTCGCAATCAGCCCCAGCATTTT. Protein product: CSANQGARNQPQHF.